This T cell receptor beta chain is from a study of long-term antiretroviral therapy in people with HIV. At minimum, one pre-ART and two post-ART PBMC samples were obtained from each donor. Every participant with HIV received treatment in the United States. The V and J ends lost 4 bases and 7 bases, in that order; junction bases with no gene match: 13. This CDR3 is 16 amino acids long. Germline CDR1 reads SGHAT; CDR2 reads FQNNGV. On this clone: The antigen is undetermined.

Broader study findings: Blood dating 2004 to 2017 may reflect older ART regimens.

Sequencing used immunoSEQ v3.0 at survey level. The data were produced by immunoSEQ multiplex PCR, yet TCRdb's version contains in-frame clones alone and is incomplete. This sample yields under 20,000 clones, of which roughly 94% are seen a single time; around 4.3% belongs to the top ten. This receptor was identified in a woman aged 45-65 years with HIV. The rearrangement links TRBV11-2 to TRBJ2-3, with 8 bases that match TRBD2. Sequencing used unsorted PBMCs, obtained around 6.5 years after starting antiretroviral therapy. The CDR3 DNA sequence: TGTGCCAGCAGCTCCCCCCAAGCGGGAGAGAAAAATACGCAGTATTTT. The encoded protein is CASSSPQAGEKNTQYF.